This T cell receptor (beta chain) was profiled in a study of post-analysis software for immune sequencing data. This clonotype was observed a few times. What it recognizes is unknown. Trimming cost V 3 bases and J 2 bases, with 14 bases left between them. The CDR3 has 15 amino acids. Unique molecular identifiers featured in each of the TCR beta cDNA libraries. TCRdb independently ran MiXCR on the PCR reads; one entry per CDR3 protein. The sample has approximately 690,000 distinct CDR3 sequences; more than 50% are singletons. Study observations and caveats: The study found TRBV5-6, TRBV5-1 and TRBV20-1 among five or six TRBV segments more frequent in patients than controls.

The TCR was taken from a girl aged 2-9 years with multiple sclerosis. J is TRBJ2-7 and V is TRBV12-3 or TRBV12-4; a possible D gene is TRBD2 (5 bases). Sequencing used blood. The CDR3 nucleotides read TGTGCCAGCAGTTTCTCAGGCGGGTCGACCTACGAGCAGTACTTC. It encodes CASSFSGGSTYEQYF.